A single count supports the clone carrying this T cell receptor beta chain. The antigen is undetermined. Germline and junction disagree at one end, which may indicate a read error. The CDR3 totals 12 residues. Germline V gene sequence: CDR1 GTSNPN, CDR2 SVGIG (reference sequence). These data are taken from a study of T cells in localized non-small cell lung cancer. Study observations and caveats: Longer survival (overall) was linked to higher T cell density in blood. Tumor showed lower T cell clonality than uninvolved adjacent lung, where it was highest. Sequence data derive from only one tumor region, so heterogeneity remains possible. Adjacent lung tissue had a median about 50 of the top 100 clones found in the tumor.

Libraries were prepared by immunoSEQ multiplex PCR; TCRdb keeps only in-frame clonotypes and omits some of them. The repertoire includes 20,000 or so clones, about nine tenths of them detected once, and 6.9% sits in the top ten. This TCR derives from a woman between 35 and 75 years old with stage I lung adenocarcinoma. Sequenced here: peripheral blood, sampled before any cancer treatment. The chain combines TRBV30 with TRBJ1-3; TRBD1 matches at 8 bases. The CDR3 loop is CAIGQGRNTIYF. The CDR3 region has the DNA TGCGCGATTGGACAGGGCAGAAACACCATATATTTT.